These 27 T cell receptor beta chains were all obtained from the same sample, sequenced in a study of blood T cell repertoires in COVID-19. The protocol was immunoSEQ multiplex PCR, while the TCRdb copy is restricted to in-frame clones and leaves out a portion. Counted here are about 150,000 clones, around 87% occurring once; the ten biggest clones make up about 4%. Sequencing was performed on peripheral blood. These receptors were taken from a woman aged 55 to 70 with active or convalescent COVID-19.

The chain uses TRBV2 and TRBJ1-5, with 8 bases identical to TRBD1. Germline trimming cut 6 bases from V and 4 bases from J; bases unmatched to any gene: 2. This CDR3 has 13 residues. The V gene's germline CDR1 is SNHLY and CDR2 FYNNEI. The CDR3 loop reads CASRQGVNQPQHF. The CDR3 DNA follows: TGTGCCAGCAGACAGGGGGTAAATCAGCCCCAGCATTTT.

The V gene is TRBV12-3 or TRBV12-4, the J gene TRBJ2-7; tentatively, D is TRBD2 (6 bases). This CDR3 is 13 amino acids long. V gave up 7 bases and J gave up 2 bases, with 12 bases separating them. For the CDR3, the DNA is TGTGCCAGCACCCCGGCGGGGACCTACGAGCAGTACTTC. This sequence encodes CASTPAGTYEQYF.

The chain is built from TRBV15 and TRBJ1-4, with D unclear. The CDR3 loop spans 16 amino acids. CDR1 and CDR2 (germline): LNHNV, YYDKDF (reference sequence). V dropped 3 bases and J dropped 5 bases, with 16 bases sitting between them. The CDR3, as DNA: TGTGCCACCAGCAGGGCAGACGGAGGAATAAATGAAAAACTGTTTTTT. This sequence encodes CATSRADGGINEKLFF.

CDR3 sequence: CASSPGLAGGPTETQYF. CDR3 bases: TGTGCCAGCAGCCCGGGACTAGCGGGGGGGCCGACAGAGACCCAGTACTTC. The chain couples TRBV11-3 to TRBJ2-5; TRBD2 aligns across 16 bases. The CDR3 has 17 residues. Germline CDR1 and CDR2: SGHNT and YENEEA. After removal of 5 bases from V and 4 bases from J, the junction contained 7 bases not matched to a gene.

The V gene is TRBV10-3, the J gene TRBJ1-2; D perhaps matches TRBD1 (5 bases). Per the germline V gene, CDR1 is ENHRY and CDR2 is SYGVKD. With 11 bases removed from V and 4 bases from J, the gap between germline ends came to 20 bases. The CDR3 covers 14 residues. CDR3 sequence: CAVNRGQGAYGYTF. For the CDR3, the DNA is TGTGCCGTCAACCGTGGGCAGGGTGCCTATGGCTACACCTTC.

This chain links TRBV18 with TRBJ2-1; D gene uncertain. Germline V gene data show CDR1 as KGHSH and CDR2 as LQKENI. Trimming removed 3 bases at V and 8 bases at J, with 14 bases between. The CDR3 loop spans 14 amino acids. The CDR3: CASSPAGALYEQFF. As DNA, the CDR3 is TGTGCCAGCTCACCTGCAGGCGCCCTCTATGAGCAGTTCTTC.

The genes are TRBV5-1 and TRBJ2-7; D might be TRBD2 (5 bases). V lost 4 bases to trimming and J lost 6 bases, with 20 bases between them. Germline V gene sequence: CDR1 SGHRS, CDR2 YFSETQ. This CDR3 region has 15 residues. The CDR3 bases are TGCGCCAGCAGCCGGGGAAGTGGCCCCCTCGGCGAGCAGTACTTC. As protein: CASSRGSGPLGEQYF.

The V and J genes are TRBV7-2 and TRBJ2-7, with a weak D call TRBD2 (6 bases). The germline V and J ends were trimmed by 1 base and 1 base, with 11 bases remaining between them. The germline gives CDR1 SGHTA, CDR2 FQGNSA. The CDR3 length is 15 residues. The CDR3 nucleotides read TGTGCCAGCAGCTTAGATTCCGGGGGATCCTACGAGCAGTACTTC. Translated, it gives CASSLDSGGSYEQYF.

The chain carries TRBV6-5 and TRBJ2-2; 8 nucleotides agree with TRBD1. The length of the CDR3 is 14 residues. The V gene end was trimmed by 6 bases and the J gene end by 6 bases; junction bases not matched to a gene: 6. CDR1 and CDR2 (germline): MNHEY, SVGAGI. Here the CDR3 reads CASRPRTGPGELFF. The CDR3 DNA is TGTGCCAGCAGACCTAGGACAGGGCCCGGGGAGCTGTTTTTT.

The chain couples TRBV13 to TRBJ2-7; TRBD1 is a possible D gene (5 bases). V was trimmed by 6 bases and J by 6 bases, leaving 18 bases between them. The germline V gene has CDR1 PRHDT and CDR2 FYEKMQ (reference sequence). This CDR3 region has 14 residues. CDR3 amino acids: CASSSPETGGEQYF. In nucleotides, the CDR3 is TGTGCCAGCAGTTCCCCGGAAACAGGCGGCGAGCAGTACTTC.

The rearrangement joins TRBV4-3 to TRBJ1-2; 8 bases map to TRBD1. V gave up 0 bases and J gave up 6 bases; unmatched junction bases: 12. This CDR3 spans 17 amino acids. Looked up from germline, CDR1 is LGHNA and CDR2 is YSLEER. This chain's CDR3 is CASSQDRQGSGVDGYTF. For the CDR3, the DNA is TGCGCCAGCAGCCAAGATAGACAGGGGAGCGGCGTTGATGGCTACACCTTC.

In this sample, this clone turned up once. V gene TRBV28 combines with J gene TRBJ1-6, with 7 bases lining up with TRBD1. CDR1 is MDHEN and CDR2 is SYDVKM in the germline V gene. The CDR3 sequence is 17 residues long. Trimming at V came to 3 bases and at J to 0 bases, leaving 5 bases not matched to a gene. CDR3 nucleotides: TGTGCCAGCAGTTTCGACCCAGGGGGCTCCTATAATTCACCCCTCCACTTT. Translating gives CASSFDPGGSYNSPLHF. The variable domain in full, completed from reference TRBV28 and TRBJ1-6, reads DVKVTQSSRYLVKRTGEKVFLECVQDMDHENMFWYRQDPGLGLRLIYFSYDVKMKEKGDIPEGYSVSREKKERFSLILESASTNQTSMYLCASSFDPGGSYNSPLHFGNGTRLTVT.

CDR3 DNA: TGTGCCAGCAGTCTGGGAGGTGAAAAACTGTTTTTT. Translated, it gives CASSLGGEKLFF. The chain carries TRBV6-2 or TRBV6-3 and TRBJ1-4; no firm D call. This CDR3 has 12 amino acids. Germline V gene data show CDR1 as MNHEY and CDR2 as SVGEGT. Trimming removed 5 bases from V and 7 bases from J, with 8 bases in between.

The V call is TRBV18, the J call TRBJ2-3; 9 bases are a match to TRBD1. The CDR3 loop spans 15 amino acids. Germline lookup yields CDR1 KGHSH and CDR2 LQKENI. Losses at the gene ends were 1 base for V and 4 bases for J; bases not matched to a gene: 3. The CDR3 spells CASSPRDREADTQYF. The CDR3 DNA is TGTGCCAGCTCACCACGGGACAGGGAAGCAGATACGCAGTATTTT. Combining the CDR3 with reference TRBV18 and TRBJ2-3 gives the whole variable domain NAGVMQNPRHLVRRRGQEARLRCSPMKGHSHVYWYRQLPEEGLKFMVYLQKENIIDESGMPKERFSAEFPKEGPSILRIQQVVRGDSAAYFCASSPRDREADTQYFGPGTRLTVL.

The V and J genes are TRBV5-1 and TRBJ2-1; 9 positions match TRBD2. Germline V lookup: CDR1 SGHRS, CDR2 YFSETQ. The V gene end was trimmed by 2 bases and the J gene end by 4 bases; junction bases not matched to a gene: 10. This CDR3 region has 17 residues. The CDR3 coding sequence is TGCGCCAGCAGCTTACAGGGGAACCTAGCGGGGTACAATGAGCAGTTCTTC. Translating it yields CASSLQGNLAGYNEQFF.

J is TRBJ1-1 and V is TRBV7-2; no definite D call. V was trimmed by 3 bases and J by 0 bases, leaving 5 bases between them. CDR1 and CDR2 (germline): SGHTA, FQGNSA. This CDR3 has 13 residues. CDR3 coding DNA: TGTGCCAGCAGCTTCTCCCTGAACACTGAAGCTTTCTTT. This gives the protein CASSFSLNTEAFF. Based on the CDR3 plus reference TRBV7-2 and TRBJ1-1, the full variable domain is GAGVSQSPSNKVTEKGKDVELRCDPISGHTALYWYRQSLGQGLEFLIYFQGNSAPDKSGLPSDRFSAERTGGSVSTLTIQRTQQEDSAVYLCASSFSLNTEAFFGQGTRLTVV.

Remarks on this clone: An end of the junction does not agree with germline; a read error may underlie this. The chain employs TRBV7-9 and TRBJ2-5, with TRBD1 matching over 10 bases. The CDR3 extends over 11 amino acids. Germline lookup yields CDR1 SEHNR and CDR2 FQNEAQ (reference sequence). In DNA form, the CDR3 reads TGTGCCAGCTTCGTGGGGGACAGGGGCGACTTC. Its translation is CASFVGDRGDF.

The J gene is TRBJ1-6, the V gene TRBV6-5; the D is unclear. The CDR3 sequence is 14 residues long. Germline-derived CDR1 and CDR2 are MNHEY and SVGAGI. V was pared by 7 bases and J by 7 bases, with 14 bases between. CDR3 in amino acids: CASTPGDRNSPLHF. CDR3 coding DNA: TGTGCCAGCACCCCCGGGGATCGGAATTCACCCCTCCACTTT.

The chain carries TRBV6-2 or TRBV6-3 and TRBJ2-3; possible D gene TRBD1, 7 bases. Germline V gene data show CDR1 as MNHEY and CDR2 as SVGEGT. The CDR3 totals 15 residues. The ends were cut back, 4 bases at V and 4 bases at J, with 15 bases in the middle. The CDR3 DNA sequence: TGTGCCAGCAGTTCTCGCGGGACAGTCCCAGATACGCAGTATTTT. Protein: CASSSRGTVPDTQYF.

CDR3 nucleotides: TGCGCCAGCGGAGAGGGACACTCGAACACTGAAGCTTTCTTT. It codes for CASGEGHSNTEAFF. The genes are TRBV5-1 and TRBJ1-1, with D tentatively TRBD1 (6 bases). The CDR3 contains 14 residues. V dropped 7 bases and J dropped 1 base, with 14 bases sitting between them. CDR1 and CDR2 (germline): SGHRS, YFSETQ.

The chain has TRBV5-6 and TRBJ1-6, with TRBD1 matching 8 bases. Germline trimming cut 2 bases from V and 7 bases from J; bases unmatched to any gene: 5. This CDR3 region has 15 residues. CDR1 is SGHDT, CDR2 YYEEEE, per germline. The CDR3: CASSFLRTGNSPLHF. CDR3 coding DNA: TGTGCCAGCAGCTTCCTCCGGACAGGGAATTCACCCCTCCACTTT.

The rearrangement links TRBV28 to TRBJ1-1; D is unclear. The V end lost 6 bases, the J end lost 10 bases, and 15 bases lay between the germline ends. This CDR3 has 12 amino acids. The V gene's germline CDR1 is MDHEN and CDR2 SYDVKM. The CDR3: CASSTAPSGAFF. In nucleotides, the CDR3 is TGTGCCAGCAGCACCGCTCCTAGTGGAGCTTTCTTT.

The rearrangement uses TRBV2 and TRBJ1-3; the D is unclear. Germline CDR1 SNHLY, CDR2 FYNNEI. Deletions cut 4 bases from V and 0 bases from J, with 13 bases between. This CDR3 is built from 16 residues. The CDR3 DNA reads TGTGCCAGCAGTGGGGCACAGAAAAGCTCTGGAAACACCATATATTTT. This translates into CASSGAQKSSGNTIYF.

CDR3 protein: CASSDRGAGDTQYF. The CDR3 nucleotides are TGCGCCAGCAGCGACAGGGGAGCAGGGGATACGCAGTATTTT. J is TRBJ2-3 and V is TRBV4-1, with 8 positions matching TRBD1. The CDR3 runs 14 residues. Germline CDR1 is MGHRA and CDR2 is YSYEKL. V lost 5 bases and J lost 6; bases outside the gene matches: 7.

V usage is TRBV6-5 and J usage is TRBJ2-7; D might be TRBD1 (6 bases). V was cut by 6 bases and J by 6 bases, with 9 bases left in between. CDR3 length equals 11 residues. Per germline, CDR1 MNHEY and CDR2 SVGAGI. The DNA for the CDR3 is TGTGCCAGCAGCCAGGGGTCCGAGCAGTACTTC. It codes for CASSQGSEQYF.

The chain combines TRBV5-6 with TRBJ1-4, with D unresolved. V lost 0 bases, J lost 0 bases, and 6 bases lay in between. Germline V gene data show CDR1 as SGHDT and CDR2 as YYEEEE. CDR3 size: 15 residues. CDR3 amino acids: CASSLDISTNEKLFF. DNA of the CDR3: TGTGCCAGCAGCTTGGACATTTCAACTAATGAAAAACTGTTTTTT. Drawing the rest from reference TRBV5-6 and TRBJ1-4, the complete variable domain is DAGVTQSPTHLIKTRGQQVTLRCSPKSGHDTVSWYQQALGQGPQFIFQYYEEEERQRGNFPDRFSGHQFPNYSSELNVNALLLGDSALYLCASSLDISTNEKLFFGSGTQLSVL.

This chain connects TRBV4-3 to TRBJ1-5; D unclear. CDR1 LGHNA and CDR2 YSLEER come from the germline V gene. The CDR3 runs to 14 residues. V lost 1 base, J lost 6 bases, and 10 bases lay in between. The CDR3: CASSQAREGQPQHF. DNA for the CDR3: TGCGCCAGCAGCCAAGCCCGGGAGGGTCAGCCCCAGCATTTT.